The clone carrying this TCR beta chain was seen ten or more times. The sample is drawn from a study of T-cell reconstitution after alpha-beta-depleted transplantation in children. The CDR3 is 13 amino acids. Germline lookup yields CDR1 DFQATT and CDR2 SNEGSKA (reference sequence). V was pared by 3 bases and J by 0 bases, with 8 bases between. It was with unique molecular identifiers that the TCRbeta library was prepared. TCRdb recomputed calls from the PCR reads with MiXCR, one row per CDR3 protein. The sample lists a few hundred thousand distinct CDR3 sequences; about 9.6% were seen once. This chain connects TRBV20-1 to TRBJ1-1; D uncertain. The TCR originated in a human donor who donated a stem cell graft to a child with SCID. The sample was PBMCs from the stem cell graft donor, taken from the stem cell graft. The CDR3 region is CSASRHLNTEAFF. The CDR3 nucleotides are TGCAGTGCTAGTCGACACCTGAACACTGAAGCTTTCTTT.